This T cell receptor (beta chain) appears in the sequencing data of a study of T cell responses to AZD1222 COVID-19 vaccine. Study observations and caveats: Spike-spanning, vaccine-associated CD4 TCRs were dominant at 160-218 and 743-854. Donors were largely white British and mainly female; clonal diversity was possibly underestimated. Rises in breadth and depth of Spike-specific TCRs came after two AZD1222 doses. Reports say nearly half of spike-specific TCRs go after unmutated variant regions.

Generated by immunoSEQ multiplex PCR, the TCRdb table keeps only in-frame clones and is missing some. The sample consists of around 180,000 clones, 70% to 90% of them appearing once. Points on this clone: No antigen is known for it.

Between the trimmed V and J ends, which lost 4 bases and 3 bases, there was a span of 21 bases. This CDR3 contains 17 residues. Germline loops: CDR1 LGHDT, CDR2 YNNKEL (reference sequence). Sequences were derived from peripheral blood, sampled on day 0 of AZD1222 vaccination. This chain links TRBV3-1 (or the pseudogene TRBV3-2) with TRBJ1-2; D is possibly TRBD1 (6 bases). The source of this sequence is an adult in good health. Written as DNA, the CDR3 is TGTGCCAGCAGCCCAGTCCAGGGGAACACACGGGACTATGGCTACACCTTC. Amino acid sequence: CASSPVQGNTRDYGYTF.